Shown below are 12 T cell receptor beta chains from a single sample sequenced in a study of T-cell reconstitution after alpha-beta-depleted transplantation in children. The authors prepared the TCRbeta library with unique molecular identifiers. A single record per CDR3 protein comes from TCRdb applying MiXCR to the PCR reads. This sample has about 240,000 distinct CDR3 sequences, with 12% found just once. The sequenced sample was PBMCs from the stem cell graft donor, obtained from the stem cell graft. These receptors all stem from a human donor who donated a stem cell graft to a child with acute lymphoblastic leukemia.

In this sample, this clonotype turned up many times. The chain carries TRBV28 and TRBJ1-4; unclear D gene. This CDR3 is 16 amino acids long. CDR1 is MDHEN, CDR2 SYDVKM, per germline. V dropped 3 bases and J dropped 0 bases, with 11 bases sitting between them. CDR3 DNA sequence: TGTGCCAGCAGTTTTGGTGGTAGGGCAACTAATGAAAAACTGTTTTTT. Translated: CASSFGGRATNEKLFF.

The V and J genes are TRBV20-1 and TRBJ2-1; possible D gene TRBD2, 6 bases. CDR1 is DFQATT and CDR2 is SNEGSKA in the germline V gene (reference sequence). Deletions cut 7 bases from V and 0 bases from J, with 25 bases between. The CDR3 is 18 amino acids. As DNA, the CDR3 is TGCAGTGTTGCTGCAGTAGCGGCCCGGACGAGCTCCTACAATGAGCAGTTCTTC. It yields the protein CSVAAVAARTSSYNEQFF.

This clonotype was recorded many times. The CDR3: CASSPAGGSQETQYF. The CDR3 DNA follows: TGTGCCAGCAGCCCGGCGGGCGGGTCCCAAGAGACCCAGTACTTC. The chain is built from TRBV5-6 and TRBJ2-5, with a possible D match to TRBD2 (5 bases). V lost 4 bases and J lost 1, with 14 bases in between. CDR3 length: 15 residues. CDR1 SGHDT and CDR2 YYEEEE come from the germline V gene.

This clonotype came up many times. The chain recombines TRBV20-1 with TRBJ2-1; D remains ambiguous. The germline CDR1 and CDR2 sequences are DFQATT and SNEGSKA (reference sequence). The CDR3 is 10 residues long. Trimming removed 3 bases from V and 10 bases from J, with 7 bases in between. The CDR3 nucleotides are TGCAGTGCTAGCTTAGGGGAGCAGTTCTTC. It specifies CSASLGEQFF.

This clonotype was recorded at least ten times. V and J are TRBV6-5 and TRBJ1-2; 12 nucleotides agree with TRBD1. The CDR3 consists of 15 residues. The V gene end was trimmed by 5 bases and the J gene end by 4 bases; junction bases not matched to a gene: 5. Germline CDR1 is MNHEY and CDR2 is SVGAGI. CDR3 coding DNA: TGTGCCAGCAGTCCGGGACAGGGGGCATCCTATGGCTACACCTTC. Translation gives CASSPGQGASYGYTF.

The chain carries TRBV20-1 and TRBJ2-4; D ambiguous. The CDR3 contains 14 residues. V lost 3 bases to trimming and J lost 1 base, with 10 bases between them. Germline V gene sequence: CDR1 DFQATT, CDR2 SNEGSKA (reference sequence). The CDR3 protein is CSASLFQAKNIQYF. The CDR3 DNA follows: TGCAGTGCTAGTTTATTTCAGGCCAAAAACATTCAGTACTTC.

Many counts were recorded for this clonotype. The chain recombines TRBV5-1 with TRBJ1-6; TRBD1 agrees at 7 bases. CDR3 length: 15 amino acids. J gave up 7 bases and V 6 bases, and 10 bases lay outside the gene matches. CDR1 is SGHRS, CDR2 YFSETQ, per germline. CDR3 loop: CASTLAGTANSPLHF. In nucleotides, the CDR3 is TGCGCCAGCACCCTCGCCGGGACAGCCAATTCACCCCTCCACTTT.

This clonotype was counted ten times or more. The V and J genes are TRBV11-2 and TRBJ2-3; 9 positions agree with TRBD2. The CDR3 is made up of 18 amino acids. Germline V lookup: CDR1 SGHAT, CDR2 FQNNGV. Germline trimming cut 3 bases from V and 0 bases from J; bases unmatched to any gene: 10. CDR3 sequence: CASSFRAGGTRSTDTQYF. CDR3 DNA sequence: TGTGCCAGCAGCTTTAGAGCGGGAGGTACCCGCAGCACAGATACGCAGTATTTT.

This clonotype has ten or more counts. This rearrangement joins TRBV11-2 to TRBJ2-5, with D possibly TRBD1 on 5 matching bases. Trimming shortened V by 5 bases and J by 4 bases, and 11 bases separated the two germline ends. The CDR3 totals 13 residues. CDR1 SGHAT and CDR2 FQNNGV come from the germline V gene. The CDR3 nucleotides read TGTGCCAGCAGCCCTAGTACAGGAGAGACCCAGTACTTC. Its protein product is CASSPSTGETQYF.

This clonotype was seen ten or more times. The chain recombines TRBV6-1 with TRBJ2-5; D gene unclear. CDR1 is MNHNS and CDR2 is SASEGT in the germline V gene. V was cut by 2 bases and J by 3 bases, with 7 bases left in between. The CDR3 sequence is 13 residues long. This chain's CDR3 is CASSESPKETQYF. The CDR3 nucleotides are TGTGCCAGCAGTGAAAGCCCCAAAGAGACCCAGTACTTC.

With regard to this clonotype: Its ends do not fully match the called genes, so a read error is possible. The CDR3 loop reads CAWRGASAIKNSQYF. DNA for the CDR3: TGTGCCTGGAGAGGTGCTAGCGCCATCAAAAACAGTCAGTACTTC. This chain connects TRBV30 to TRBJ2-4; weak D call: TRBD2 (6 bases). From germline, CDR1 is GTSNPN and CDR2 SVGIG (reference sequence). The CDR3 contains 15 residues.

This clonotype was seen ten or more times. The J gene is TRBJ2-1, the V gene TRBV12-3 or TRBV12-4; D might be TRBD1 (6 bases). The CDR3 runs 16 residues. The ends were cut back, 2 bases at V and 6 bases at J, with 17 bases in the middle. The CDR3: CASSLRRQGKGNEQFF. Here the CDR3 DNA reads TGTGCCAGCAGTTTAAGGCGGCAGGGGAAAGGCAATGAGCAGTTCTTC.